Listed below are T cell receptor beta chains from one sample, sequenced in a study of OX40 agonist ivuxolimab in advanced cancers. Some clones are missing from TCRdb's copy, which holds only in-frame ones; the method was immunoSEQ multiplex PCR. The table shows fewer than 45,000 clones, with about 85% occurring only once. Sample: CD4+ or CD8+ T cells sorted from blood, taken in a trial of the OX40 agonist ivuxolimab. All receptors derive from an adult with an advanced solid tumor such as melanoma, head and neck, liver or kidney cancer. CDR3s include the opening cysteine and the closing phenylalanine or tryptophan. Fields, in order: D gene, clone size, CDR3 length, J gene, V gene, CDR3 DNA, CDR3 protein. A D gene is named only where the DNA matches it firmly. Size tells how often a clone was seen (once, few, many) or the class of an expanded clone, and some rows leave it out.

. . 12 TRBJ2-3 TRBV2 TGTGCCAGCAGTGTCGAGACAGATACGCAGTATTTT CASSVETDTQYF
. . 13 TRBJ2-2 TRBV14 TGTGCCAGCAGCCAAGATAACACCGGGGAGCTGTTTTTT CASSQDNTGELFF
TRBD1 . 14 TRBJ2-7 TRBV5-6 TGTGCCAGCAGCCCATACAGGGGATCGTACGAGCAGTACTTC CASSPYRGSYEQYF
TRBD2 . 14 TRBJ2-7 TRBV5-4 TGTGCCAGCAGATATAGCGGGGTAGCCTACGAGCAGTACTTC CASRYSGVAYEQYF
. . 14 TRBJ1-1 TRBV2 TGTGCCAGCAGGCCGGGGTCGGGGTACCCGGTAGCTTTCTTT CASRPGSGYPVAFF
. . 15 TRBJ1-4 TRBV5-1 TGCGCCAGCAGCCCGGGGGGCACGTCGAATGAAAAACTGTTTTTT CASSPGGTSNEKLFF
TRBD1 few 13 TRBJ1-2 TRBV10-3 TGTGCCATCAGTGAGACAGGGGACCGTGGCTACACCTTC CAISETGDRGYTF
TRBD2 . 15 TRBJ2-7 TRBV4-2 TGTGCCAGCAGCCTCCAGACTAGCCGCCCCGGCGAGCAGTACTTC CASSLQTSRPGEQYF
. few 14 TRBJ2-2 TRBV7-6 TGTGCCAGCAGCTTAAGCAGGGCCGCCGGGGAGCTGTTTTTT CASSLSRAAGELFF
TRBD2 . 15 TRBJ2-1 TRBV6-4 TGTGCCAGCAGCTCTGGGACTAGCGGGACGTATGAGCAGTTCTTC CASSSGTSGTYEQFF
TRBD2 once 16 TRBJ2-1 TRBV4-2 TGTGCCAGCAGCCAAGATTATTCTAGCGGGAGCGATGAGCAGTTCTTC CASSQDYSSGSDEQFF
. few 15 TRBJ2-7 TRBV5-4 TGTGCCAGCAGCTCTCCGGGACTGGCGTCCTACGAGCAGTACTTC CASSSPGLASYEQYF
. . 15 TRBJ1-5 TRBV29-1 TGCAGCGTTGTGTTCTCCGGGGCCTTCAATCAGCCCCAGCATTTT CSVVFSGAFNQPQHF
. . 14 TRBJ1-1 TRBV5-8 TGTGCCAGCAGCTTTGTCACGGTCCCCACTGAAGCTTTCTTT CASSFVTVPTEAFF
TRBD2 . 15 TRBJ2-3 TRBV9 TGTGCCAGCAGGCGAGCGGGAGGGAGGATGGATACGCAGTATTTT CASRRAGGRMDTQYF
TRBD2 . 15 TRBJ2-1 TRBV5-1 TGCGCCAGCAGCTTGGAGAGCGGGAGGGCCGGAGAGCAGTTCTTC CASSLESGRAGEQFF
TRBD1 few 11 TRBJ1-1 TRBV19 TGTGCCAGTAGTGCAGGGGGGCGAACTTTCTTT CASSAGGRTFF
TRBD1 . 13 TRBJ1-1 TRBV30 TGTGCCTGGAGTGGACAGGGGAACACTGAAGCTTTCTTT CAWSGQGNTEAFF
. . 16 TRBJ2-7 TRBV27 TGTGCCAGCAGTTTATCAGCAGGATCCCTCTCCTACGAGCAGTACTTC CASSLSAGSLSYEQYF
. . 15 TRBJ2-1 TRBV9 TGTGCCAGCAGCCCTTCCGTTAGCTCCTACAATGAGCAGTTCTTC CASSPSVSSYNEQFF
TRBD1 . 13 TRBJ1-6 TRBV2 TGTGCCAGCAATGAGGGGGCTAGTTCACCCCTCCACTTT CASNEGASSPLHF
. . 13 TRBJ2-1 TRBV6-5 TGTGCCAGCAGTTACTCTGCGGGGGCCCAGCAGTTCTTC CASSYSAGAQQFF
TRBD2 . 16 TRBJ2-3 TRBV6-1 TGTGCCAGCAGTGATTTAGCGGGAGGTGCCACAGATACGCAGTATTTT CASSDLAGGATDTQYF
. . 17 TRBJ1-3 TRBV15 TGTGCCACCAGCAGAGATCTGGGGATTAGGCCTGGAAACACCATATATTTT CATSRDLGIRPGNTIYF
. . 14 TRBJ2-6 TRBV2 TGTGCCAGCAGTGACCGTTCTGGGGCCAACGTCCTGACTTTC CASSDRSGANVLTF
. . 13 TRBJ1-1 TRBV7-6 TGTGCCAGCAGCTTTAGCCTGGACCCTGAAGCTTTCTTT CASSFSLDPEAFF
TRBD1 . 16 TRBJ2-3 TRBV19 TGTGCCAGTAGTAGGTATTCAGGGGGTTACACAGATACGCAGTATTTT CASSRYSGGYTDTQYF
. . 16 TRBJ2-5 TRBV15 TGTGCCACCAGCAGAGATTATGGGACAAGTCAAGAGACCCAGTACTTC CATSRDYGTSQETQYF
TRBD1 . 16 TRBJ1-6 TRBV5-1 TGCGCCAGCAGCTCACAGGGGAGCTCCTATAATTCACCCCTCCACTTT CASSSQGSSYNSPLHF
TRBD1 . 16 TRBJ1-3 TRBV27 TGTGCCAGCAGTTCCCCGGGACAGGGTGATGGAAACACCATATATTTT CASSSPGQGDGNTIYF
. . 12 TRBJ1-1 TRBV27 TGTGCCAGCAGTTTCCAAGGACAAGAAGCTTTCTTT CASSFQGQEAFF
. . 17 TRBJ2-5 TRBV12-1 TGTGCCAGCAGCTTTTACCGGGGGGGGACTGTGGTGGAGACCCAGTACTTC CASSFYRGGTVVETQYF
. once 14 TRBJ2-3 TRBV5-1 TGCGCCAGCAGCTTACAGGACTCCACAGATACGCAGTATTTT CASSLQDSTDTQYF
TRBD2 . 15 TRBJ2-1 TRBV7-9 TGTGCCAGCAGCCCTTCAGGGCGGGAGAGGGGTGAGCAGTTCTTC CASSPSGRERGEQFF
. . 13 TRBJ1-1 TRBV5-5 TGTGCCAGCAGCTTGCCGACAGGCCAAGAAGCTTTCTTT CASSLPTGQEAFF
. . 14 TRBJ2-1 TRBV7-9 TGTGCCAGCAGCTTAGCGCATCGGGGAGAGGTAGAGTTCTTC CASSLAHRGEVEFF
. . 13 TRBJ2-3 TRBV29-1 TGCAGCGTTGAACCCCTGACTAAAGATACGCAGTATTTT CSVEPLTKDTQYF
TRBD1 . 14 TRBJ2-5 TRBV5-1 TGCGCCAGCAGCTTTACAGGGGGCGTGGAGACCCAGTACTTC CASSFTGGVETQYF
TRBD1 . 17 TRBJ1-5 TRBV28 TGTGCCAGCAGTTCATTAACGGGACAGGGCTTCAATCAGCCCCAGCATTTT CASSSLTGQGFNQPQHF
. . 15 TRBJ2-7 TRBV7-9 TGTGCCAGCAGCTTACCCCGCACGCCTCCCTACGAGCAGTACTTC CASSLPRTPPYEQYF
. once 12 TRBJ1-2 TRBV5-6 TGTGCCAGCAGCTTGTTAGGCTATGGCTACACCTTC CASSLLGYGYTF
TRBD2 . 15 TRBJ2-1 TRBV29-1 TGCAGCGTTGAGTTGGGACTAGCGGTCTTCAATGAGCAGTTCTTC CSVELGLAVFNEQFF
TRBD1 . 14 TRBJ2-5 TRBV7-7 TGTGCCAGCAGCTTCAGGGGGCTTCAAGAGACCCAGTACTTC CASSFRGLQETQYF
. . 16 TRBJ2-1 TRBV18 TGTGCCAGCTCACCACCGTCCCGGAAGGACTACAATGAGCAGTTCTTC CASSPPSRKDYNEQFF
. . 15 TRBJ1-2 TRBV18 TGTGCCAGCTCACCCGCGGGGCAATCTAACTATGGCTACACCTTC CASSPAGQSNYGYTF
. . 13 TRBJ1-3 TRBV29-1 TGCAGCGGCTCCTCTTGGGTTGGAAACACCATATATTTT CSGSSWVGNTIYF
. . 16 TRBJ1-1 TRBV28 TGTGCCAGCAGTTTTTTCTCGGTACGGTTGAACACTGAAGCTTTCTTT CASSFFSVRLNTEAFF
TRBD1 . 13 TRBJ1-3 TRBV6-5 TGTGCCAGCAGTCCCCCCGGACAGGGAGGCATATATTTT CASSPPGQGGIYF
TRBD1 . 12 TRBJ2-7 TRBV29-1 TGCAGCGTTGTACAGGGGGTGAGGGAGCAGTACTTC CSVVQGVREQYF
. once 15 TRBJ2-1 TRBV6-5 TGTGCCAGCAGTTACTCCCCAGGGGCGGGCAATGAGCAGTTCTTC CASSYSPGAGNEQFF
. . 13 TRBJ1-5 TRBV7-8 TGTGCCAGCAGCTTAGGCAAAGGACAGCCCCAGCATTTT CASSLGKGQPQHF